This paragraph covers one TCR beta chain sequence. What it binds is not known. Other DNA sequences of this sample code for an identical CDR3. Sequencing used immunoSEQ multiplex PCR; TCRdb keeps in-frame clones, though not all of them. The table includes tens of thousands of clones, approximately 94% detected once. These data originate in a study of cytomegalovirus exposure and HLA in healthy donors. Background on the study: The approximately 130 validation repertoires and the approximately 630 first-cohort repertoires shared a platform, a later analysis reported. Study results and limitations: Listed as cytomegalovirus-associated were over 150 TCR beta chains. Confirmation was obtained in vitro that a few CMV-associated chains are specific for CMV antigens.

Germline lookup yields CDR1 MNHEY and CDR2 SMNVEV (reference sequence). The CDR3 has 12 residues. The V and J ends lost 3 bases and 4 bases respectively, with 4 bases between them. Source material: PBMCs. The chain carries TRBV27 and TRBJ1-5; no clear D. This TCR was sampled from a man between 18 and 29 years old in good health and CMV-seropositive. CDR3 region: CASSFRNQPQHF. DNA for the CDR3: TGTGCCAGCAGTTTCCGGAATCAGCCCCAGCATTTT.